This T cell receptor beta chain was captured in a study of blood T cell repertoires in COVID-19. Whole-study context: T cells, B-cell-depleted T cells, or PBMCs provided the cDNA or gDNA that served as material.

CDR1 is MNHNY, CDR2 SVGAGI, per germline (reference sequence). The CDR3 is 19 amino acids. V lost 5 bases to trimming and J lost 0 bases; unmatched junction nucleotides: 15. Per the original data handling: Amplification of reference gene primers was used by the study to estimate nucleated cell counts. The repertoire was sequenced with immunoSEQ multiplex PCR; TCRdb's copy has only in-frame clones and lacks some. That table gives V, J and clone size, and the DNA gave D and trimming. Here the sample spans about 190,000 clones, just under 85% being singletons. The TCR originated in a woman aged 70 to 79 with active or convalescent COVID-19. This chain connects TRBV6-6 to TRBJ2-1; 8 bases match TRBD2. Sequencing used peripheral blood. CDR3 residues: CASSPHMWREAYSYNEQFF. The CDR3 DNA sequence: TGTGCCAGCAGTCCCCATATGTGGCGGGAGGCCTACTCCTACAATGAGCAGTTCTTC.